What follows is one T cell receptor beta chain and its context. The CDR3 loop spans 16 amino acids. With 4 bases clipped from V and 7 bases from J, the junction kept 14 bases outside the gene matches. Germline loops: CDR1 SGHTA, CDR2 FQGNSA. The sample belongs to a study of radiation and T cells in renal cell carcinoma. The time point is: blood 4 weeks post-SBRT, at nephrectomy. The treatment denotes: 15 Gy SBRT to primary tumor, nephrectomy 4 weeks later. Clear cell pathology was present in this patient's renal cell carcinoma. Assay used: immunoSEQ multiplex PCR; TCRdb lists only in-frame clones, some missing. This table holds some 150,000 clones, roughly 90% found once.

Material: blood, obtained from a patient whose treatment included radiotherapy and nephrectomy. The chain is built from TRBV7-2 and TRBJ1-1; 8 bases are a match to TRBD1. This receptor was identified in a woman aged 45-65 years with renal cell carcinoma. The CDR3 spells CASSWRRQGTPGEAFF. CDR3 in DNA: TGTGCCAGCAGCTGGAGGAGACAGGGGACGCCAGGTGAAGCTTTCTTT.